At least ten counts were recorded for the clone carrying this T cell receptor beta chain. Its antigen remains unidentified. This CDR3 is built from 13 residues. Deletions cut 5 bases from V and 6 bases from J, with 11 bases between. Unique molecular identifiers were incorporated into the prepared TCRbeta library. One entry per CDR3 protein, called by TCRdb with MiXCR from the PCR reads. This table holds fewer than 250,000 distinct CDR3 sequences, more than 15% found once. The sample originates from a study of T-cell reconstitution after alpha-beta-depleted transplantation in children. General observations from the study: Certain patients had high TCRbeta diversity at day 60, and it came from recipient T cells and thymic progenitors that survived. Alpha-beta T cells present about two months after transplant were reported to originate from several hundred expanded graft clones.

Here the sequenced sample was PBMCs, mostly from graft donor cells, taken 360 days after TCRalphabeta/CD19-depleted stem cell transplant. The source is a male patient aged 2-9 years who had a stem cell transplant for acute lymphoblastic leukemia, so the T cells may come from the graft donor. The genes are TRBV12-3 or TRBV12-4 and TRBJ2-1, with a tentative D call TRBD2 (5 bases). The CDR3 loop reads CASSLLVFNEQFF. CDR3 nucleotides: TGTGCCAGCAGTCTACTAGTTTTCAATGAGCAGTTCTTC.